The 9 T cell receptor beta chains presented below share a single source sample, sequenced in a study of blood T cell repertoires in COVID-19. Generated by immunoSEQ multiplex PCR, the TCRdb table keeps only in-frame clones and is missing some. The repertoire has approximately 31,000 clones, roughly nine tenths of them found once; the top ten carry approximately 9.8%. Sequencing used peripheral blood. The receptor source for this set is a human donor with active COVID-19. The donor label of this sample is uncertain.

This clone is a singleton in its sample. The chain combines TRBV27 with TRBJ1-5; D may be TRBD1 (6 bases). Germline-derived CDR1 and CDR2 are MNHEY and SMNVEV (reference sequence). Deletions cut 6 bases from V and 5 bases from J, with 14 bases between. CDR3 length: 14 residues. The CDR3 reads CASSDTGPDQPQHF. The CDR3 region has the DNA TGTGCCAGCAGCGATACAGGGCCCGATCAGCCCCAGCATTTT.

With regard to this clone: A read error may account for a junction end that differs from germline. This chain uses TRBV6-2 or TRBV6-3 with TRBJ2-4; D is ambiguous. The CDR3 totals 12 residues. Germline V gene lookup returns CDR1 MNHEY and CDR2 SVGEGT. The CDR3 loop reads CASSYLPPPAIF. The DNA for the CDR3 is TGTGCCAGCAGTTACTTACCCCCTCCAGCGATCTTC.

The chain couples TRBV27 to TRBJ2-7; TRBD2 agrees at 8 bases. J gave up 2 bases and V 0 bases, and 6 bases lay outside the gene matches. CDR3 length: 16 residues. Germline V CDR1 and CDR2: MNHEY, SMNVEV (reference sequence). CDR3 bases: TGTGCCAGCAGTTTATCGTCAGCGGGAGCGGCCTACGAGCAGTACTTC. The encoded protein is CASSLSSAGAAYEQYF.

The chain is built from TRBV7-8 and TRBJ1-2; TRBD1 matches at 9 bases. Germline V gives CDR1 SGHVS, CDR2 FQNEAQ. V shed 5 bases and J 5 bases; nucleotides not matched to a gene: 9. The CDR3 runs to 15 residues. The DNA for the CDR3 is TGTGCCAGCAGCCCACGGGACAGGGCACTTTATGGCTACACCTTC. Protein product: CASSPRDRALYGYTF. Together with reference TRBV7-8 and TRBJ1-2, the CDR3 gives the full variable domain: GAGVSQSPRYKVAKRGQDVALRCDPISGHVSLFWYQQALGQGPEFLTYFQNEAQLDKSGLPSDRFFAERPEGSVSTLKIQRTQQEDSAVYLCASSPRDRALYGYTFGSGTRLTVV.

The CDR3 loop reads CASSLAGLAGGFTDTQYF. The CDR3 DNA is TGTGCCAGCAGCTTAGCAGGACTAGCGGGGGGATTCACAGATACGCAGTATTTT. The V and J genes are TRBV7-9 and TRBJ2-3, with 14 bases identical to TRBD2. V trimming: 0 bases; J trimming: 2 bases; junction bases outside the gene matches: 4. This CDR3 is built from 18 residues. Germline values: CDR1 SEHNR, CDR2 FQNEAQ (reference sequence).

This chain uses TRBV5-4 with TRBJ2-6, with 11 bases fitting TRBD2. Germline CDR1 is SGHNT and CDR2 is YYREEE (reference sequence). CDR3 length: 18 residues. Losses at the gene ends were 3 bases for V and 0 bases for J; bases not matched to a gene: 5. The CDR3 loop is CASSYPTSGISGANVLTF. The CDR3 DNA follows: TGTGCCAGCAGCTACCCGACTAGCGGGATCTCTGGGGCCAACGTCCTGACTTTC.

The V and J genes are TRBV11-3 and TRBJ2-7; no clear D gene. This CDR3 has 13 amino acids. Germline V gene lookup returns CDR1 SGHNT and CDR2 YENEEA. With 5 bases removed from V and 7 bases from J, the gap between germline ends came to 15 bases. CDR3 nucleotide sequence: TGTGCCAGCAGCCCCAACCATGAGAGGGAGCAGTACTTC. Protein product: CASSPNHEREQYF.

The chain recombines TRBV7-3 with TRBJ2-1; a weak D match, TRBD2 (7 bases). V was shortened by 2 bases and J by 6 bases, with 14 bases between the two germline ends. The V gene's germline CDR1 is SGHTA and CDR2 FQGTGA. The CDR3 covers 15 residues. CDR3 nucleotide sequence: TGTGCCAGCAGCTTAGCGGGGGCGGTCGTCAATGAGCAGTTCTTC. It specifies CASSLAGAVVNEQFF.

The gene calls are TRBV6-5 and TRBJ2-7, with 7 bases fitting TRBD2. The CDR3 has 15 amino acids. Per germline, CDR1 MNHEY and CDR2 SVGAGI. The V gene end was trimmed by 6 bases and the J gene end by 5 bases; junction bases not matched to a gene: 13. This CDR3 is CASRPEGGRPNEQYF. CDR3 nucleotides: TGTGCCAGCAGGCCAGAAGGCGGGAGACCCAACGAGCAGTACTTC.